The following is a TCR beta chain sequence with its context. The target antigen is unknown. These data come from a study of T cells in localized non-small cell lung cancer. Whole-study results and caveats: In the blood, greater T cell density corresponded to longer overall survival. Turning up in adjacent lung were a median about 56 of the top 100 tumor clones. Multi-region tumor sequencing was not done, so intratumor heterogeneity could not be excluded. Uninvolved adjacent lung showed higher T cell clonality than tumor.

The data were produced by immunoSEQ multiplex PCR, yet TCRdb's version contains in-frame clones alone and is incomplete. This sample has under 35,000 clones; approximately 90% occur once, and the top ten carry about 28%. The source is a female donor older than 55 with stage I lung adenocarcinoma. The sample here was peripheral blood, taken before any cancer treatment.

The CDR3 is CASSLQQGGPAGELFF. CDR3 DNA sequence: TGTGCCAGCAGCTTGCAACAGGGGGGGCCCGCCGGGGAGCTGTTTTTT. J is TRBJ2-2 and V is TRBV7-9; maybe TRBD1 (8 bases). V lost 3 bases to trimming and J lost 6 bases, with 17 bases between them. The germline gives CDR1 SEHNR, CDR2 FQNEAQ (reference sequence). This CDR3 has 16 amino acids.